What follows are 9 T cell receptor beta chains derived from one specimen sequenced in a study of blood T cell repertoires in COVID-19. This table comes from immunoSEQ multiplex PCR, and its TCRdb copy is limited to in-frame clones, with some not included. In the table there are approximately 91,000 clones, 80% of which are singletons. Sequencing was carried out using peripheral blood. Every receptor here comes from a human donor in a cohort sampled during active COVID-19.

This clone was seen only once. The V call is TRBV10-3, the J call TRBJ1-6; maybe TRBD1 (6 bases). Trimming stripped 8 bases from V and 9 bases from J, with 14 bases between. Germline CDR1 and CDR2: ENHRY and SYGVKD. CDR3 size: 13 residues. CDR3 sequence: CAIRTGLRSPLHF. CDR3 bases: TGTGCCATCCGAACAGGGCTGCGTTCACCCCTCCACTTT.

This chain uses TRBV5-1 with TRBJ2-3, with D perhaps matching TRBD2 (6 bases). V gave up 4 bases and J gave up 1 base, with 16 bases separating them. The CDR3 sequence is 16 residues long. CDR1 SGHRS and CDR2 YFSETQ come from the germline V gene. Here the CDR3 reads CASSPLDAGRTDTQYF. The CDR3 DNA reads TGCGCCAGCAGCCCTCTCGATGCGGGACGCACAGATACGCAGTATTTT. Full variable domain (rest looked up from reference TRBV5-1 and TRBJ2-3): KAGVTQTPRYLIKTRGQQVTLSCSPISGHRSVSWYQQTPGQGLQFLFEYFSETQRNKGNFPGRFSGRQFSNSRSEMNVSTLELGDSALYLCASSPLDAGRTDTQYFGPGTRLTVL.

The V call is TRBV6-6, the J call TRBJ1-2, with TRBD1 matching over 9 bases. The junction had 4 bases not matched to a gene; V was cut back by 6 bases and J by 5 bases. Germline V gene sequence: CDR1 MNHNY, CDR2 SVGAGI (reference sequence). The CDR3 has 13 amino acids. The DNA of the CDR3 is TGTGCCAGCAGGCAAGGGACAGGGTATGGCTACACCTTC. It specifies CASRQGTGYGYTF.

The J gene is TRBJ1-1, the V gene TRBV11-3; 9 bases line up with TRBD1. CDR1 is SGHNT and CDR2 is YENEEA in the germline V gene. V shed 4 bases and J 3 bases; nucleotides not matched to a gene: 9. The CDR3 length is 16 residues. CDR3 sequence reads: CASSSRTGAGYTEAFF. DNA for the CDR3: TGTGCCAGCAGCTCCCGGACAGGGGCAGGGTACACTGAAGCTTTCTTT.

This chain joins TRBV7-2 and TRBJ2-7; possibly TRBD1 for D (7 bases). CDR3 size: 14 residues. V lost 5 bases and J 3 bases, leaving 14 bases between the germline ends. CDR1 and CDR2 from the germline V gene are SGHTA and FQGNSA. CDR3: CASSAGQKYYEQYF. DNA for the CDR3: TGTGCCAGCAGCGCGGGACAGAAGTACTACGAGCAGTACTTC.

V and J are TRBV27 and TRBJ1-2; D is ambiguous. This CDR3 has 13 residues. CDR1 and CDR2 (germline): MNHEY, SMNVEV (reference sequence). V lost 2 bases, J lost 2 bases, and 6 bases lay in between. CDR3 sequence reads: CASSLRQNYGYTF. DNA of the CDR3: TGTGCCAGCAGTTTACGCCAGAACTATGGCTACACCTTC.

This chain uses TRBV5-8 with TRBJ2-7; D possibly corresponds to TRBD2 (6 bases). Per germline, CDR1 SGHTS and CDR2 YDEGEE. The germline V and J ends were trimmed by 5 bases and 5 bases, with 17 bases remaining between them. This CDR3 contains 14 residues. The CDR3 nucleotides read TGTGCCAGCAGAACGGGGGTCTTTACCAACGAGCAGTACTTC. This encodes CASRTGVFTNEQYF.

V usage is TRBV21-1 and J usage is TRBJ2-4; the table's D call, TRBD1, was not checked against the DNA. TRBV21-1 is a pseudogene. This CDR3 spans 18 amino acids. The CDR3 sequence: CASSKVGRKKYRKNIQYF. The CDR3, as DNA: TGTGCCAGCAGCAAAGTTGGCAGAAAAAAGTATCGCAAAAACATTCAGTACTTC.

This chain connects TRBV2 to TRBJ1-6; the D is unclear. Trimming stripped 3 bases from V and 6 bases from J, with 12 bases between. The CDR3 spans 15 residues. The germline gives CDR1 SNHLY, CDR2 FYNNEI. The DNA of the CDR3 is TGTGCCAGCAGTGAGTGGAGAGGGCTTAATTCACCCCTCCACTTT. As protein: CASSEWRGLNSPLHF.